This TCR beta chain was retrieved from a study of T cell repertoires in cytomegalovirus infection. The CDR3 loop spans 15 amino acids. The V end was cut by 3 bases, the J end by 4 bases, with 15 bases between. TCRdb re-analysed the reads in MiXCR, keeping a single row per CDR3 protein. The sample contains nearly 650,000 distinct CDR3 sequences, approximately 24% of which appear only once. The J gene is TRBJ1-2, the V gene TRBV12-3 or TRBV12-4; D unclear. The sample taken for sequencing was CD8+ T cells from PBMCs. The source of this sequence is a human donor in good health (CMV status not recorded). Some clones in this sample may be carry-over from other donors' samples. The DNA for the CDR3 is TGTGCCAGCAGTTTTAGCGTCGGAGGGCCCTATGGCTACACCTTC. Translating it yields CASSFSVGGPYGYTF.